A selection of T cell receptor beta chains follows, all from one sample in a study of PD-L1 blockade in urothelial cancer. Measured with immunoSEQ multiplex PCR; TCRdb has only the in-frame clones, and not every one. The data show under 55,000 clones, about 88% seen once. This specimen was PBMCs, taken around atezolizumab (anti-PD-L1) treatment. These receptors all stem from a man in his 70s with urothelial cancer. Each CDR3 is given with its conserved first and last residue. D genes are given only for firm matches. The size field is filled for only some rows; it gives once, few, many or a size class.

D	J	V	size	DNA	CDR3
TRBD1	TRBJ1-6	TRBV30	NA	TGTGCCTGGAGTGTCGACAGGGGGACTTCACCCCTCCACTTT	CAWSVDRGTSPLHF
NA	TRBJ1-1	TRBV6-5	NA	TGTGCCAGCAGTTACGCATCTTTCGGGGGGAGCACTGAAGCTTTCTTT	CASSYASFGGSTEAFF
TRBD1	TRBJ1-4	TRBV7-9	NA	TGTGCCAGCAGCTTCTCCGGGACAGGGGGCTTGACTGGGGAAAAACTGTTTTTT	CASSFSGTGGLTGEKLFF
NA	TRBJ2-7	TRBV6-1	once	TGTGCCAGCAGTGAAATGTCAGGGGCGATCTACGAGCAGTACTTC	CASSEMSGAIYEQYF
TRBD1	TRBJ1-4	TRBV30	many	TGTGCCTGGGGGCTGAAGACAGGGGGGAATGAAAAACTGTTTTTT	CAWGLKTGGNEKLFF
NA	TRBJ2-3	TRBV4-3	NA	TGCGCCAGCAGCCAGGGACTCGGCACAGATACGCAGTATTTT	CASSQGLGTDTQYF
TRBD2	TRBJ2-7	TRBV6-5	NA	TGTGCCAGCAGTTACTCGATGGCTAGCGGGAGCCACGAGCAGTACTTC	CASSYSMASGSHEQYF
NA	TRBJ2-7	TRBV7-8	NA	TGTGCCAGCAGCTTCGGACACGGTGCCTCCTACGAGCAGTACTTC	CASSFGHGASYEQYF
TRBD2	TRBJ2-1	TRBV7-3	NA	TGTGCCAGCAGCTTAAAGTTTACTAGCGGCTACAATGAGCAGTTCTTC	CASSLKFTSGYNEQFF
NA	TRBJ2-5	TRBV19	NA	TGTGCCAGTACCGAGCGGGAGACCCAGTACTTC	CASTERETQYF
NA	TRBJ1-2	TRBV19	NA	TGTGCCAGTAGTACTACAGGGTACTATGGCTACACCTTC	CASSTTGYYGYTF
TRBD2	TRBJ2-3	TRBV5-1	NA	TGCGCCAGCAGCCAGCGGGAGTACGGCACAGATACGCAGTATTTT	CASSQREYGTDTQYF
TRBD2	TRBJ2-1	TRBV7-6	NA	TGTGCCAGCAGCCCTTTCACCGGGACTAGCCCGGGAGTCGAGTTCTTC	CASSPFTGTSPGVEFF
NA	TRBJ1-3	TRBV6-5	once	TGTGCCAACCTAATTAGGAGTCCCTCTGGAAACACCATATATTTT	CANLIRSPSGNTIYF
TRBD2	TRBJ2-7	TRBV4-2	NA	TGTGCCAGCAGCCAGGGACTAGCGGGAGACGAGCAGTACTTC	CASSQGLAGDEQYF
TRBD1	TRBJ1-3	TRBV5-6	NA	TGTGCCAGCAGCTCGCCGGGACAGCAAGGAAACACCATATATTTT	CASSSPGQQGNTIYF
NA	TRBJ2-4	TRBV19	once	TGTGCCAGTAGTATAGATCTCGGCAGATCGGAGGCCAAAAACATTCAGTACTTC	CASSIDLGRSEAKNIQYF
NA	TRBJ2-2	TRBV9	NA	TGTGCCAGCAGCGCCGAGGGTGCAGGGGTGAACACCGGGGAGCTGTTTTTT	CASSAEGAGVNTGELFF
NA	TRBJ1-4	TRBV5-4	NA	TGTGCCAGCACCCCCTGGCTCGAAAAACTGTTTTTT	CASTPWLEKLFF
NA	TRBJ1-1	TRBV11-1	NA	TGTGCCAGCAGCTTACAGTCCACCGGGAGCACTGAAGCTTTCTTT	CASSLQSTGSTEAFF
TRBD1	TRBJ1-4	TRBV5-1	NA	TGCGCCAGCAGCTTGGTAACAGGGGTCAATGAAAAACTGTTTTTT	CASSLVTGVNEKLFF
TRBD2	TRBJ2-1	TRBV5-4	NA	TGTGCCAGCAGCTCCCCACTAGCGGGAGTCGATGAGCAGTTCTTC	CASSSPLAGVDEQFF
TRBD1	TRBJ1-2	TRBV4-3	NA	TGCGCCAGCAGCCGAACCGGGACAGGGTTCGGCTACACCTTC	CASSRTGTGFGYTF
NA	TRBJ2-3	TRBV19	NA	TGTGCCAGTACAATCGGAGGGAGTGGAGCAGATACGCAGTATTTT	CASTIGGSGADTQYF
TRBD2	TRBJ2-1	TRBV10-3	NA	TGTGCCATCAGACCACATACCGGGACTAGTGGAAATGAGCAGTTCTTC	CAIRPHTGTSGNEQFF
NA	TRBJ2-3	TRBV5-1	once	TGCGCCAGCAGCTTGGAACACCTCACAGATACGCAGTATTTT	CASSLEHLTDTQYF
TRBD2	TRBJ2-7	TRBV19	once	TGTGCCAGTAGTACTAGCGGGAACCCCTTTGGGGAGCAGTACTTC	CASSTSGNPFGEQYF
NA	TRBJ2-7	TRBV5-4	few	TGTGCCAGCAGCTTACAGGCTTCCTACGAGCAGTACTTC	CASSLQASYEQYF
NA	TRBJ1-1	TRBV30	NA	TGTGCCTGGAGAGATATAAACGGGGTTGGGACTGAAGCTTTCTTT	CAWRDINGVGTEAFF
NA	TRBJ1-1	TRBV7-9	NA	TGTGCCAGCAGCTTTGGGGAGACTGAAGCTTTCTTT	CASSFGETEAFF